This is a list of T cell receptor beta chains from one sample in a study of blood T cells in healthy people across ages. TCRdb recomputed calls from the 5' RACE reads with MiXCR, one row per CDR3 protein. This sample has hundreds of thousands of distinct CDR3 sequences, with approximately 30% found just once. The sample comprised blood. The receptors were sampled from a woman of 80 years or more in good health. Both conserved end residues are part of each CDR3. The D gene is left open where the match is weak. Only part of the rows carry a size: once, few, many, or a class if the clone is expanded.

CASSRQSNTGVGNQPQHF,TGTGCCAGCAGCCGTCAATCTAACACAGGGGTCGGCAATCAGCCCCAGCATTTT,TRBJ1-5,many,TRBD1,TRBV5-6
CASSLQRSTNYGYTF,TGTGCCAGCAGCTTACAGAGGTCCACTAACTATGGCTACACCTTC,TRBJ1-2,.,.,TRBV7-8
CASSLIYLGLAGGYEQYF,TGTGCCAGCAGCTTAATATATTTGGGACTAGCGGGAGGGTACGAGCAGTACTTC,TRBJ2-7,.,TRBD2,TRBV7-2
CASSLVGVRGASSGELFF,TGTGCCAGCAGCTTAGTCGGGGTGCGGGGGGCCTCCTCCGGGGAGCTGTTTTTT,TRBJ2-2,few,TRBD2,TRBV7-6
CASSPDRGSEQYF,TGTGCCAGCAGCCCGGACAGGGGGTCCGAGCAGTACTTC,TRBJ2-7,medium-sized,TRBD1,TRBV7-2
CASSLRFTDTQYF,TGTGCCAGCAGCCTGCGATTCACAGATACGCAGTATTTT,TRBJ2-3,.,.,TRBV6-5
CASSAGQGLDEQFF,TGCGCCAGCAGCGCGGGACAGGGTTTGGATGAGCAGTTCTTC,TRBJ2-1,many,TRBD1,TRBV5-1
CASGSGGNTDTQYF,TGTGCTAGTGGATCTGGGGGAAACACAGATACGCAGTATTTT,TRBJ2-3,.,.,TRBV12-5
CSARDGGRTNYGYTF,TGCAGTGCTAGAGATGGGGGCAGGACTAACTATGGCTACACCTTC,TRBJ1-2,.,.,TRBV20-1
CASIGQGASEAFF,TGCGCCAGCATAGGACAGGGGGCATCTGAAGCTTTCTTT,TRBJ1-1,few,TRBD1,TRBV5-1
CASSLDNRQGSYGYTF,TGTGCCAGCAGCTTAGATAACCGACAGGGTAGCTATGGCTACACCTTC,TRBJ1-2,many,TRBD1,TRBV7-2
CASTLGTGKNQPQHF,TGTGCCAGCACCTTAGGGACAGGAAAGAATCAGCCCCAGCATTTT,TRBJ1-5,.,TRBD1,TRBV6-1
CASSASAEQYF,TGTGCCAGCAGTGCTTCGGCTGAGCAGTACTTC,TRBJ2-7,many,.,TRBV25-1
CSVGGGRGSQPQHF,TGCAGCGTTGGGGGGGGCAGGGGCAGTCAGCCCCAGCATTTT,TRBJ1-5,.,.,TRBV29-1
CASSLLAGGSTDTQYF,TGTGCCAGTAGCCTATTAGCGGGGGGGAGCACAGATACGCAGTATTTT,TRBJ2-3,.,TRBD2,TRBV5-1
CASSPSSEQYF,TGTGCCAGCAGCCCGTCGAGCGAGCAGTACTTC,TRBJ2-7,.,.,TRBV28
CASSLVGGTSSYEQYF,TGTGCCAGCAGCTTAGTGGGCGGGACGAGCTCCTACGAGCAGTACTTC,TRBJ2-7,.,.,TRBV7-2
CASSLEVGAGAVNEQFF,TGTGCCAGCAGTTTAGAAGTCGGGGCGGGGGCGGTAAATGAGCAGTTCTTC,TRBJ2-1,.,.,TRBV27
CASSLAEQGLRNGNTF,TGTGCCAGCAGCTTAGCGGAACAGGGGCTACGTAATGGCAACACCTTC,TRBJ1-2,few,TRBD1,TRBV7-2
CASSRAGQGGEQYF,TGTGCCAGCAGCCGAGCCGGACAGGGGGGGGAGCAGTACTTC,TRBJ2-7,many,TRBD1,TRBV3-1
CSARTLAGGSTDTQYF,TGCAGTGCTAGAACTTTAGCGGGGGGCTCCACAGATACGCAGTATTTT,TRBJ2-3,many,TRBD2,TRBV20-1
CASSQGFRTTSTDTQYF,TGTGCCAGCAGCCAAGGTTTCCGGACTACCAGCACAGATACGCAGTATTTT,TRBJ2-3,many,.,TRBV3-1
CASSLVGRAGDGYTF,TGTGCCAGCAGTTTAGTTGGCAGGGCGGGGGATGGCTACACCTTC,TRBJ1-2,.,.,TRBV12-3/TRBV12-4
CASRKQSRAGGTEAFF,TGTGCCAGCAGAAAGCAATCCCGGGCAGGCGGGACTGAAGCTTTCTTT,TRBJ1-1,.,.,TRBV6-1
CASSFGRFQETQYF,TGTGCCAGCAGCTTCGGACGCTTCCAAGAGACCCAGTACTTC,TRBJ2-5,.,.,TRBV5-5
CSARGIDREISYEQYF,TGCAGTGCTAGAGGAATAGACAGGGAGATTTCCTACGAGCAGTACTTC,TRBJ2-7,many,TRBD1,TRBV20-1
CASSWDRGLQPQHF,TGTGCCAGCTCTTGGGACAGGGGTCTTCAGCCCCAGCATTTT,TRBJ1-5,few,TRBD1,TRBV18
CASSAGQAGQPQHF,TGTGCCAGCAGCGCAGGACAGGCCGGGCAGCCCCAGCATTTT,TRBJ1-5,.,TRBD1,TRBV7-2
CASSPGGGYNEQFF,TGTGCCAGCAGTCCCGGGGGGGGCTACAATGAGCAGTTCTTC,TRBJ2-1,many,TRBD2,TRBV6-2/TRBV6-3
CASSLASAAADTQYF,TGCGCCAGCAGCTTGGCTTCGGCGGCGGCAGATACGCAGTATTTT,TRBJ2-3,.,.,TRBV5-1
CSARAPGASLVVYEQYF,TGCAGTGCTAGAGCGCCTGGGGCGAGCCTAGTAGTCTACGAGCAGTACTTC,TRBJ2-7,few,.,TRBV20-1
CSAREFQRGTYEQYF,TGCAGTGCTAGAGAATTCCAGCGGGGGACCTACGAGCAGTACTTC,TRBJ2-7,.,TRBD2,TRBV20-1
CSAPTSGGAEQYF,TGCAGTGCACCGACTAGCGGGGGGGCCGAGCAGTACTTC,TRBJ2-7,.,TRBD2,TRBV20-1